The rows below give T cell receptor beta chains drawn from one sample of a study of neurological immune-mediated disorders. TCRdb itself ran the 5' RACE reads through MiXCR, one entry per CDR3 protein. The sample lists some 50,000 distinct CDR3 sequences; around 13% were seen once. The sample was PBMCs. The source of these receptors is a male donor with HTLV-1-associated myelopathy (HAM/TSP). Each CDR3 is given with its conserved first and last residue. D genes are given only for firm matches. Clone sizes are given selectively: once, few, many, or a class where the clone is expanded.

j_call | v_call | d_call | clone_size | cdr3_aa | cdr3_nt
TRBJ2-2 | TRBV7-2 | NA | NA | CASSWEDGTMNTGELFF | TGTGCCAGCAGCTGGGAAGATGGGACAATGAACACCGGGGAGCTGTTTTTT
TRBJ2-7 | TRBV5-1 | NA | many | CASSSTGRRYEQYF | TGCGCCAGCAGCTCGACCGGACGACGCTACGAGCAGTACTTC
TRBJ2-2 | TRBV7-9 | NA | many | CASSYPANTGELFF | TGTGCCAGCAGCTATCCCGCGAACACCGGGGAGCTGTTTTTT
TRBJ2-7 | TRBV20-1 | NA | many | CSSGAGGYEQYF | TGCAGTAGTGGAGCGGGTGGCTACGAGCAGTACTTC
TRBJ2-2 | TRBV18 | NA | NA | CASSPNFNTGELFF | TGTGCCAGCTCACCTAACTTCAACACCGGGGAGCTGTTTTTT
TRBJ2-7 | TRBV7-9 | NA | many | CASSPGNEQYF | TGTGCCAGCAGCCCGGGGAACGAGCAGTACTTC
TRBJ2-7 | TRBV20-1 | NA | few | CSAPVPRSYEQYF | TGCAGTGCTCCCGTTCCCCGTTCCTACGAGCAGTACTTC
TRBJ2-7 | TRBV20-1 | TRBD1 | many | CSASETGGSEQYF | TGCAGTGCTAGCGAGACAGGGGGTTCCGAGCAGTACTTC
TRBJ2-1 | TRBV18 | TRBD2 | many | CASSPAGGLSSYNEQFF | TGTGCCAGCTCACCTGCGGGGGGGCTAAGCTCCTACAATGAGCAGTTCTTC
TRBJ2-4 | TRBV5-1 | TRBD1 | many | CASSIGTGNNIQYF | TGCGCCAGCAGCATAGGGACAGGGAACAACATTCAGTACTTC
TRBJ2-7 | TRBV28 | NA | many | CASSATGGSYEQYF | TGTGCCAGCAGTGCAACAGGAGGCTCCTACGAGCAGTACTTC
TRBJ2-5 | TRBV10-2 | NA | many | CASSVTSLGETQYF | TGCGCCAGCAGTGTGACTAGTTTAGGAGAGACCCAGTACTTC
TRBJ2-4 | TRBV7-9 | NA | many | CASSGSAVGNIQYF | TGTGCCAGCAGTGGATCGGCTGTGGGAAACATTCAGTACTTC
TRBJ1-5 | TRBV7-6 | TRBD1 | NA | CASSAGTGSQPQHF | TGTGCCAGCAGCGCTGGGACAGGGAGTCAGCCCCAGCATTTT
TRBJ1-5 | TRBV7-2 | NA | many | CASSPQMRQPQHF | TGTGCCAGCAGCCCTCAGATGCGGCAGCCCCAGCATTTT
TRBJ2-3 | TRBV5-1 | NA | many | CASSPGLGADTQYF | TGCGCCAGCAGTCCAGGGTTAGGCGCAGATACGCAGTATTTT
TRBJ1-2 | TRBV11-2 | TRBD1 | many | CASSSYRTGPNYGYTF | TGTGCCAGCAGCTCGTACCGGACAGGGCCGAACTATGGCTACACCTTC
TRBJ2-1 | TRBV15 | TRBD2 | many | CATSGLAGRFYNEQFF | TGTGCCACCAGCGGCTTAGCGGGGCGATTCTACAATGAGCAGTTCTTC
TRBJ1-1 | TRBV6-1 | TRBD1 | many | CASSDRGDGTEAFF | TGTGCCAGCAGTGACAGGGGGGACGGCACTGAAGCTTTCTTT
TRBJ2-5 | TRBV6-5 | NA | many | CASSYSRGQTQYF | TGTGCCAGCAGTTACTCGCGGGGTCAGACCCAGTACTTC
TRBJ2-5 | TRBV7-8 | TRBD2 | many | CASSSSSGGETQYF | TGTGCCAGCAGCTCCTCCTCGGGGGGGGAGACCCAGTACTTC
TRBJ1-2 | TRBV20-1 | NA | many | CSARGTNTRGYTF | TGCAGTGCTAGAGGGACCAATACGAGGGGCTACACCTTC
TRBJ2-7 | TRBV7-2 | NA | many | CASSLGQLPSYEQYF | TGTGCCAGCAGCTTAGGACAGTTGCCCTCCTACGAGCAGTACTTC
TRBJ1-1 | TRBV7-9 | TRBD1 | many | CASSFGTVNTEAFF | TGTGCCAGCAGCTTTGGGACAGTGAACACTGAAGCTTTCTTT
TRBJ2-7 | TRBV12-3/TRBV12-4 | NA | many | CASSTSLSEQYF | TGTGCCAGCAGCACGAGTCTAAGCGAGCAGTACTTC
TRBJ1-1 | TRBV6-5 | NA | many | CASSYSQGPNEAFF | TGTGCCAGCAGTTACTCGCAGGGCCCAAATGAAGCTTTCTTT
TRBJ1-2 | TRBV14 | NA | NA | CASSPEANYGYTF | TGTGCCAGTAGCCCTGAAGCTAACTATGGCTACACCTTC
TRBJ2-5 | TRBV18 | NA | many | CASSQAGQQETQYF | TGTGCCAGCTCACAGGCTGGACAGCAAGAGACCCAGTACTTC
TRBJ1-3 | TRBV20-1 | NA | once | CSATPPLAGNTIYF | TGCAGTGCTACCCCCCCGCTAGCTGGAAACACCATATATTTT
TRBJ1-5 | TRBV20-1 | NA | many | CSATRQAVANQPQHF | TGCAGTGCTACGAGGCAGGCCGTAGCAAATCAGCCCCAGCATTTT
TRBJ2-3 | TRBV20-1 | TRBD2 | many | CSARGASGGTDTQYF | TGCAGTGCTAGAGGGGCTAGCGGGGGCACAGATACGCAGTATTTT
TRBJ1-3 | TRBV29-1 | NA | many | CSAGSGIGNTIYF | TGCAGCGCTGGCTCCGGTATTGGAAACACCATATATTTT
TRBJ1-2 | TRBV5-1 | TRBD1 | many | CASSPGQGLHGYTF | TGCGCCAGCAGCCCCGGACAGGGTTTGCATGGCTACACCTTC
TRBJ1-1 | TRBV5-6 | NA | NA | CASSLTGVTETFF | TGTGCCAGCAGCCTGACGGGGGTCACTGAAACTTTCTTT
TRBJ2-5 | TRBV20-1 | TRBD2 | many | CSARTSGGVGETQYF | TGCAGTGCTAGAACTAGCGGGGGGGTGGGGGAGACCCAGTACTTC
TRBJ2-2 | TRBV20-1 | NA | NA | CSASNTGELLF | TGCAGTGCTAGTAACACCGGGGAGCTGCTTTTT
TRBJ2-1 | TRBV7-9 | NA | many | CASSLAGEYNEQFF | TGTGCCAGCAGCTTAGCGGGGGAGTACAATGAGCAGTTCTTC
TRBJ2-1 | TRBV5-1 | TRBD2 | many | CASTLPRGGGSYNEQFF | TGCGCCAGCACTCTTCCTCGCGGGGGGGGTTCTTACAATGAGCAGTTCTTC
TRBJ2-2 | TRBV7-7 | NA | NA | CASSPQQGNTGELFF | TGTGCCAGCAGCCCGCAACAGGGGAACACCGGGGAGCTGTTTTTT
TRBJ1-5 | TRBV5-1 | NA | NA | CASSLERGDNQPQHF | TGCGCCAGCAGCTTGGAGCGGGGGGACAATCAGCCCCAGCATTTT
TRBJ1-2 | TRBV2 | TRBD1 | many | CASSAGQGAANYGYTF | TGTGCCAGCAGTGCAGGACAGGGGGCTGCTAACTATGGCTACACCTTC
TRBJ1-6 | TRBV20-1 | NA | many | CSARGGAGNSPLHF | TGCAGTGCTAGAGGGGGCGCGGGTAATTCACCCCTCCACTTT